One sample yielded the 29 T cell receptor beta chains listed below, sequenced in a study of T cell responses to AZD1222 COVID-19 vaccine (dated by TCRdb to about 2021). What the time point label conveys for this sample: baseline before first vaccination. Receptor amplification or capture employed the immunoSEQ multiplex PCR assay. TCRdb mirrors the immuneACCESS table, restricted to in-frame sequences. Some clones are absent from its copies; in checked studies, under half trace to an unresolved V gene, and the reason for the others is unknown. The sample yields roughly 150,000 clones; over 90% were counted once. The ten most abundant clones make up about 2.5% of the sample. The sequencing here drew on peripheral blood, taken on day 0 of AZD1222 vaccination. The receptors shown here come from an adult in good health.

The J gene is TRBJ2-7, the V gene TRBV4-1; D remains ambiguous. The CDR3 totals 14 residues. The germline CDR1 and CDR2 sequences are MGHRA and YSYEKL. The V end lost 1 base, the J end lost 2 bases, and 9 bases lay between the germline ends. The CDR3 loop reads CASSQVGRTYEQYF. DNA for the CDR3: TGCGCCAGCAGCCAAGTCGGACGGACCTACGAGCAGTACTTC.

CDR3 in DNA: TGTGCCAGCAGCCAAGAGGAAGCGGGAGGAGGGTACGAGCAGTACTTC. Protein: CASSQEEAGGGYEQYF. The chain joins TRBV4-2 to TRBJ2-7, with 9 nucleotides matching TRBD2. Per the germline V gene, CDR1 is LGHNA and CDR2 is YNFKEQ. V dropped 0 bases and J dropped 4; count of bases not matched to a gene: 7. CDR3 size: 16 residues.

This chain joins TRBV5-4 and TRBJ2-5, with 11 bases identical to TRBD2. Germline trimming cut 4 bases from V and 2 bases from J; bases unmatched to any gene: 4. This CDR3 contains 15 residues. Germline V CDR1 and CDR2: SGHNT, YYREEE (reference sequence). For the CDR3, the DNA is TGTGCCAGCAGCACCCGGACTAGCGGGCAAGAGACCCAGTACTTC. Protein: CASSTRTSGQETQYF.

This sequence joins TRBV11-2 and TRBJ2-3, with 10 bases that match TRBD2. The trim removed 1 base at V and 3 bases at J, leaving 7 bases unmatched. There are 17 residues in the CDR3. Germline V gives CDR1 SGHAT, CDR2 FQNNGV. The CDR3 nucleotides are TGTGCCAGCAGCTTAGCTCCTAGCGGGGGTTGGACAGATACGCAGTATTTT. This encodes CASSLAPSGGWTDTQYF.

This clone was observed a single time. The chain combines TRBV2 with TRBJ2-1; 8 nucleotides line up with TRBD2. The trim removed 8 bases at V and 4 bases at J, leaving 4 bases unmatched. The CDR3 totals 13 residues. The germline CDR1 and CDR2 sequences are SNHLY and FYNNEI. The CDR3 reads CASGERGYNEQFF. The CDR3, as DNA: TGTGCCAGCGGGGAGCGGGGGTACAATGAGCAGTTCTTC.

The rearrangement joins TRBV4-1 to TRBJ2-3; no definite D call. Germline V gives CDR1 MGHRA, CDR2 YSYEKL. V was trimmed by 5 bases and J by 1 base, leaving 10 bases between them. The CDR3 is made up of 14 amino acids. As DNA, the CDR3 is TGCGCCAGCAGCTCTGAACCGGGCACAGATACGCAGTATTTT. The encoded protein is CASSSEPGTDTQYF.

A word on this clone: Other DNA variants within this sample encode the same CDR3. The chain employs TRBV24-1 and TRBJ2-1, with a possible D match to TRBD2 (6 bases). Germline-derived CDR1 and CDR2 are KGHDR and SFDVKD. V was shortened by 5 bases and J by 0 bases, with 10 bases between the two germline ends. This CDR3 spans 15 amino acids. The CDR3 protein is CATSGRGSSYNEQFF. As DNA, the CDR3 is TGTGCCACCAGTGGGCGGGGCAGCTCCTACAATGAGCAGTTCTTC.

The chain recombines TRBV6-5 with TRBJ1-2; maybe TRBD1 (6 bases). The CDR3 runs to 14 residues. The germline gives CDR1 MNHEY, CDR2 SVGAGI. Trimming took off 2 bases at V and 5 bases at J, with 12 bases between the two ends. CDR3 bases: TGTGCCAGCAGTTACCGACAGGACGGATATGGCTACACCTTC. Amino acids: CASSYRQDGYGYTF.

The chain employs TRBV5-8 and TRBJ2-3; tentatively, D is TRBD2 (7 bases). Germline CDR1 reads SGHTS; CDR2 reads YDEGEE. The CDR3 totals 17 residues. V was clipped by 0 bases and J by 1 base, with 15 bases between them. CDR3 coding DNA: TGTGCCAGCAGCTTGGCCGTTGCGGGGGCGGGCACAGATACGCAGTATTTT. Residues: CASSLAVAGAGTDTQYF.

This rearrangement joins TRBV5-3 to TRBJ1-4; a possible D gene is TRBD1 (5 bases). TRBV5-3 is given ORF status, its function remaining uncertain. Trimming removed 4 bases at V and 3 bases at J, with 28 bases between. CDR3 length: 20 amino acids. DNA for the CDR3: TGTGCCAGAAGCACCCCGGCGGGGCTCCCCAAGGGTGGGGCTAATGAAAAACTGTTTTTT. This codes for CARSTPAGLPKGGANEKLFF.

The V gene is TRBV2, the J gene TRBJ1-4; TRBD1 matches 7 bases. There are 15 residues in the CDR3. The germline CDR1 and CDR2 sequences are SNHLY and FYNNEI. V shed 6 bases, J shed 2 bases, and the junction held 6 bases outside the gene matches. CDR3 loop: CASSRLTGTNEKLFF. The CDR3 DNA reads TGTGCCAGCAGCCGCCTGACAGGGACTAATGAAAAACTGTTTTTT.

The chain links TRBV30 to TRBJ2-3; D gene unclear. Deletions cut 0 bases from V and 3 bases from J, with 4 bases between. Germline V gene sequence: CDR1 GTSNPN, CDR2 SVGIG (reference sequence). The CDR3 runs to 12 residues. In DNA form, the CDR3 reads TGTGCCTGGAGTGTGAGGACAGATACGCAGTATTTT. Translating it yields CAWSVRTDTQYF.

The V and J genes are TRBV19 and TRBJ1-3; no firm D call. Trimming removed 5 bases from V and 0 bases from J, with 11 bases in between. The CDR3 contains 15 residues. CDR1 and CDR2 from the germline V gene are LNHDA and SQIVND (reference sequence). CDR3 amino acids: CASSLYGTSGNTIYF. CDR3 nucleotides: TGTGCCAGTAGTCTTTACGGAACCTCTGGAAACACCATATATTTT.

The chain links TRBV5-1 to TRBJ2-7, with D maybe TRBD1 (7 bases). The length of the CDR3 is 19 residues. V was pared by 0 bases and J by 0 bases, with 22 bases between. CDR1 and CDR2 from the germline V gene are SGHRS and YFSETQ. The CDR3 nucleotides read TGCGCCAGCAGCTTGGCCAGTAGCGGAGGTCGACAGGGCTCCTACGAGCAGTACTTC. It is translated as CASSLASSGGRQGSYEQYF.

This clone appeared once. J is TRBJ2-2 and V is TRBV6-5; D tentatively reads TRBD1 or TRBD2 (5 bases each). Germline V gene sequence: CDR1 MNHEY, CDR2 SVGAGI. This CDR3 has 14 residues. With 0 bases removed from V and 11 bases from J, the gap between germline ends came to 13 bases. The CDR3 DNA reads as TGTGCCAGCAGTTACTCGAACTTTGGGGGTGAGCTGTTTTTT. It codes for CASSYSNFGGELFF.

This chain connects TRBV19 to TRBJ1-5, with D possibly TRBD1 on 5 matching bases. In germline, CDR1 is LNHDA, CDR2 SQIVND (reference sequence). The V end was cut by 6 bases, the J end by 4 bases, with 13 bases between. There are 14 residues in the CDR3. The CDR3 spells CASSIGTRNQPQHF. The DNA of the CDR3 is TGTGCCAGTAGCATCGGGACGCGAAATCAGCCCCAGCATTTT.

This clone was detected a few times. V gene TRBV7-2 combines with J gene TRBJ1-2; TRBD1 agrees at 8 bases. Germline CDR1 reads SGHTA; CDR2 reads FQGNSA. Trimming took 5 bases from V and 7 from J; bases not matched to a gene: 12. The CDR3 contains 15 residues. This chain's CDR3 is CASSISGGERGGYTF. The CDR3 DNA is TGTGCCAGCAGCATTTCAGGGGGCGAAAGGGGTGGCTACACCTTC.

The chain joins TRBV7-8 to TRBJ2-1; D might be TRBD2 (5 bases). V lost 5 bases, J lost 7 bases, and 18 bases lay in between. This CDR3 has 15 residues. Germline lookup yields CDR1 SGHVS and CDR2 FQNEAQ. CDR3 sequence (DNA): TGTGCCAGCAGCGATTCCCGGGTAAGAGGGAATGAGCAGTTCTTC. As protein: CASSDSRVRGNEQFF.

V usage is TRBV5-5 and J usage is TRBJ1-6; D ambiguous. Germline CDR1 SGHKS, CDR2 YYEKEE (reference sequence). The CDR3 sequence is 15 residues long. V dropped 0 bases and J dropped 6 bases, with 10 bases sitting between them. The CDR3 nucleotides are TGTGCCAGCAGCTTGGTTTCGCACACTAATTCACCCCTCCACTTT. This codes for CASSLVSHTNSPLHF. The variable domain in full, completed from reference TRBV5-5 and TRBJ1-6, reads DAGVTQSPTHLIKTRGQQVTLRCSPISGHKSVSWYQQVLGQGPQFIFQYYEKEERGRGNFPDRFSARQFPNYSSELNVNALLLGDSALYLCASSLVSHTNSPLHFGNGTRLTVT.

The rearrangement joins TRBV7-9 to TRBJ2-7; 9 bases agree with TRBD1. Trimming at V came to 4 bases and at J to 0 bases, leaving 4 bases not matched to a gene. The CDR3 sequence is 15 residues long. Germline V gene data show CDR1 as SEHNR and CDR2 as FQNEAQ (reference sequence). CDR3 amino acids: CASSSPGQGSYEQYF. CDR3 bases: TGTGCCAGCAGCTCGCCGGGACAGGGCTCCTACGAGCAGTACTTC.

The chain joins TRBV5-1 to TRBJ2-7, with 9 bases matching TRBD1. V lost 3 bases, J lost 1 base, and 2 bases stayed unmatched. This CDR3 region has 14 residues. The V gene's germline CDR1 is SGHRS and CDR2 YFSETQ. Written as DNA, the CDR3 is TGCGCCAGCAGCTACGGGACAGGGTCCTACGAGCAGTACTTC. This translates into CASSYGTGSYEQYF.

The chain is built from TRBV19 and TRBJ1-2; 10 nucleotides match TRBD1. This CDR3 has 16 amino acids. Unmatched junction bases numbered 8, after V lost 3 bases and J lost 4 bases. Germline V gene data show CDR1 as LNHDA and CDR2 as SQIVND (reference sequence). CDR3 loop: CASSMTRDRGFYGYTF. CDR3 coding DNA: TGTGCCAGTAGTATGACCCGGGACAGGGGCTTCTATGGCTACACCTTC. The whole variable domain, filled in from reference TRBV19 and TRBJ1-2, reads DGGITQSPKYLFRKEGQNVTLSCEQNLNHDAMYWYRQDPGQGLRLIYYSQIVNDFQKGDIAEGYSVSREKKESFPLTVTSAQKNPTAFYLCASSMTRDRGFYGYTFGSGTRLTVV.

This sequence joins TRBV30 and TRBJ1-2, with D hard to call. Germline V gene sequence: CDR1 GTSNPN, CDR2 SVGIG (reference sequence). This CDR3 is built from 13 residues. The V gene lost 0 bases and the J gene lost 4 bases, with 9 bases spanning the gap. The CDR3 coding sequence is TGTGCCTGGAGTGTACGGGTGGCCTATGGCTACACCTTC. Its translation: CAWSVRVAYGYTF.

The gene calls are TRBV19 and TRBJ2-1; 9 bases are a match to TRBD2. V was pared by 9 bases and J by 4 bases, with 7 bases of the junction left unmatched. This CDR3 comprises 14 residues. The germline CDR1 and CDR2 sequences are LNHDA and SQIVND (reference sequence). The CDR3 is CASRTSAGYNEQFF. The CDR3, as DNA: TGTGCCAGCAGGACTAGCGCCGGTTACAATGAGCAGTTCTTC.

The genes are TRBV27 and TRBJ2-7; 12 bases match TRBD2. The CDR3 has 17 residues. V shed 5 bases, J shed 2 bases, and the junction held 10 bases outside the gene matches. Germline V lookup: CDR1 MNHEY, CDR2 SMNVEV (reference sequence). The chain's CDR3 is CASSPAPGLAGTYEQYF. CDR3 DNA sequence: TGTGCCAGCAGTCCGGCCCCCGGACTAGCGGGAACCTACGAGCAGTACTTC.

The chain has TRBV7-2 and TRBJ1-2; tentatively, D is TRBD1 (5 bases). The V and J ends lost 5 bases and 1 base respectively, with 14 bases between them. This CDR3 comprises 15 residues. The V gene's germline CDR1 is SGHTA and CDR2 FQGNSA. The chain's CDR3 is CASSPGGGFNYGYTF. In nucleotides, the CDR3 is TGTGCCAGCAGCCCCGGGGGGGGGTTTAACTATGGCTACACCTTC. Variable domain in full (rest from reference TRBV7-2 and TRBJ1-2): GAGVSQSPSNKVTEKGKDVELRCDPISGHTALYWYRQSLGQGLEFLIYFQGNSAPDKSGLPSDRFSAERTGGSVSTLTIQRTQQEDSAVYLCASSPGGGFNYGYTFGSGTRLTVV.

V gene TRBV7-6 combines with J gene TRBJ2-2; 9 bases line up with TRBD2. V shed 1 base, J shed 0 bases, and the junction held 6 bases outside the gene matches. The CDR3 runs 18 residues. Germline V CDR1 and CDR2: SGHVS, FNYEAQ. In DNA form, the CDR3 reads TGTGCCAGCAGCTTAGGGCTAGCGGGGAAAACGAACACCGGGGAGCTGTTTTTT. Translating it yields CASSLGLAGKTNTGELFF.

The chain carries TRBV6-4 and TRBJ2-3, with D possibly TRBD1 on 6 matching bases. Germline assignment: CDR1 MRHNA and CDR2 SNTAGT. V lost 6 bases and J lost 0, with 13 bases in between. The CDR3 has 15 residues. The CDR3 nucleotides are TGTGCCAGCAGACCAGGACAGTCTAGCACAGATACGCAGTATTTT. Residues: CASRPGQSSTDTQYF.

The rearrangement links TRBV10-2 to TRBJ2-2, with 9 bases aligning to TRBD1. The CDR3 sequence is 16 residues long. The germline gives CDR1 WSHSY, CDR2 SAAADI. J gave up 3 bases and V 9 bases, and 11 bases lay outside the gene matches. The CDR3 loop reads CASYEGTGMDTGELFF. CDR3 DNA: TGCGCCAGTTATGAGGGGACAGGGATGGACACCGGGGAGCTGTTTTTT.